These T cell receptor beta chains were read from a single sample in a study of blood T cell repertoires in COVID-19. Data came from immunoSEQ multiplex PCR; TCRdb stores just in-frame clones and leaves some out. In the table there are about 26,000 clones, more than 65% of which are singletons. Sample: peripheral blood. The source is a man in his forties or fifties with active or convalescent COVID-19. CDR3s include the opening cysteine and the closing phenylalanine or tryptophan. Fields, in order: J gene, clone size, D gene, V gene, CDR3 protein, CDR3 DNA. A D gene is named only where the DNA matches it firmly. For some rows the clone size is stated as once, few or many, or as a class when expanded; others skip it.

TRBJ2-3	-	-	TRBV2	CASSVQVGDTQYF	TGTGCCAGCAGTGTCCAGGTAGGAGATACGCAGTATTTT
TRBJ2-5	once	TRBD1	TRBV5-4	CASSLGGPRAGGETQYF	TGTGCCAGCAGCTTGGGTGGGCCAAGGGCAGGGGGAGAGACCCAGTACTTC
TRBJ1-1	-	TRBD1	TRBV9	CASSFIQGWRATEAFF	TGTGCCAGCAGCTTCATACAGGGGTGGAGGGCCACTGAAGCTTTCTTT
TRBJ2-1	-	TRBD1	TRBV5-4	CASRITGVKGYNEQFF	TGTGCCAGCAGAATAACAGGGGTTAAAGGTTACAATGAGCAGTTCTTC
TRBJ1-3	medium-sized	-	TRBV7-2	CASSLGRGVFSGNTIYF	TGTGCCAGCAGCTTAGGGAGGGGCGTCTTCTCTGGAAACACCATATATTTT
TRBJ2-7	once	TRBD1	TRBV5-6	CASSFRDRIVDEQYF	TGTGCCAGCAGCTTCCGGGACAGGATAGTCGACGAGCAGTACTTC
TRBJ1-2	-	-	TRBV5-6	CASSWDIGGYTF	TGTGCCAGCAGCTGGGACATAGGTGGCTACACCTTC
TRBJ2-3	-	TRBD2	TRBV5-4	CASSPGLAGVVDTQYF	TGTGCCAGCAGCCCAGGACTAGCGGGAGTTGTGGATACGCAGTATTTT
TRBJ2-7	-	TRBD1	TRBV7-2	CASRIGTGGAEQYF	TGTGCCAGCAGAATAGGGACAGGGGGGGCCGAGCAGTACTTC
TRBJ1-3	-	-	TRBV11-3	CASSFGGTRNTIYF	TGTGCCAGCAGCTTCGGCGGCACCCGAAACACCATATATTTT
TRBJ2-7	-	-	TRBV3-1/TRBV3-2	CASSQVLRSSYEQYF	TGTGCCAGCAGCCAAGTATTGCGTAGCTCCTACGAGCAGTACTTC
TRBJ2-5	-	-	TRBV27	CASNAPPPLTPPLEAETQYF	TGTGCCAGCAACGCTCCTCCCCCTTTAACGCCTCCTTTAGAGGCAGAGACCCAGTACTTC
TRBJ1-2	-	TRBD1	TRBV5-1	CASSLGGTADGYTF	TGCGCCAGCAGCTTGGGCGGGACAGCTGATGGCTACACCTTC
TRBJ1-2	once	TRBD1	TRBV11-2	CASSTITGTGGYGYTF	TGTGCCAGCAGCACAATAACCGGGACAGGGGGCTATGGCTACACCTTC
TRBJ2-2	-	-	TRBV19	CASSMLGAGGSGELFF	TGTGCCAGTAGTATGCTTGGGGCAGGGGGGTCCGGGGAGCTGTTTTTT
TRBJ1-1	-	-	TRBV7-6	CASARGGNTEAFF	TGTGCCAGCGCTCGGGGAGGAAACACTGAAGCTTTCTTT
TRBJ2-1	-	TRBD1	TRBV10-1	CAKLQGQRNEQFF	TGCGCCAAGTTACAGGGGCAGAGGAATGAGCAGTTCTTC
TRBJ2-7	-	-	TRBV15	CATSRDLGVTYEQYF	TGTGCCACCAGCAGAGATCTTGGAGTGACCTACGAGCAGTACTTC
TRBJ2-3	-	TRBD2	TRBV28	CASSLSGRGTDTQYF	TGTGCCAGCAGTCTTAGCGGGAGAGGCACAGATACGCAGTATTTT
TRBJ2-7	-	TRBD2	TRBV6-1	CASSEDTWAAGVTEQYF	TGTGCCAGCAGTGAAGATACTTGGGCGGCGGGAGTCACCGAGCAGTACTTC
TRBJ2-7	-	-	TRBV12-5	CASGLVLARSPHEQYF	TGTGCTAGTGGTTTGGTACTCGCCAGGTCTCCCCACGAGCAGTACTTC
TRBJ2-7	-	TRBD1	TRBV30	CAWSIGTGQTYEQYF	TGTGCCTGGAGTATAGGGACAGGACAAACCTACGAGCAGTACTTC
TRBJ2-5	-	-	TRBV24-1	CATSDSDGQQETQYF	TGTGCCACCAGTGATTCCGACGGACAACAAGAGACCCAGTACTTC